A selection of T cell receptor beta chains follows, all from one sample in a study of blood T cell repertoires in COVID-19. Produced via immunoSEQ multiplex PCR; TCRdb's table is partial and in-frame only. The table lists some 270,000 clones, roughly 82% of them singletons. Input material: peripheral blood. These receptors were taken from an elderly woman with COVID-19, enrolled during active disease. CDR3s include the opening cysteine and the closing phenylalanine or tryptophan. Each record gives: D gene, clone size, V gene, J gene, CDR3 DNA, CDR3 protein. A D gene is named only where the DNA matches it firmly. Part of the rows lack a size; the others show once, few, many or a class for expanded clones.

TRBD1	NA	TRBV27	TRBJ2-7	TGTGCCAGCAGTTTCTGGGACAGGGTCTACGAGCAGTACTTC	CASSFWDRVYEQYF
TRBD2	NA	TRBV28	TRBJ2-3	TGTGCCAGCATCCAACGGACTAGCGGGGGGTGGGATACGCAGTATTTT	CASIQRTSGGWDTQYF
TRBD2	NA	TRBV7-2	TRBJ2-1	TGTGCCAGCAGCGTCGGGACTAGCGGGGGCTACAATGAGCAGTTCTTC	CASSVGTSGGYNEQFF
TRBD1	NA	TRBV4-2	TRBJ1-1	TGTGCCAGCAGCCAACCGGACAGGGTACTTTCCTCTTACACTGAAGCTTTCTTT	CASSQPDRVLSSYTEAFF
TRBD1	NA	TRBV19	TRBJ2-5	TGTGCCAGTAGCAACAGGGGGCGCGAGACCCAGTACTTC	CASSNRGRETQYF
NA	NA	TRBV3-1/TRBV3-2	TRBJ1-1	TGTGCCAGCAGCCAAGCGGTTTTGAACACTGAAGCTTTCTTT	CASSQAVLNTEAFF
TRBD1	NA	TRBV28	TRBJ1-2	TGTGCCAGCATCGATAGTGAGGGGGCTGGCTACACCTTC	CASIDSEGAGYTF
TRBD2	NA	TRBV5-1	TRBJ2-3	TGCGCCAGCAGCCTTCCGACTAGCGGAAGCACAGATACGCAGTATTTT	CASSLPTSGSTDTQYF
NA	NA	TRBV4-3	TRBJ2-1	TGCGCCAGCAGCCAAGATCTGGTGGGGACTCGCTCCGGTCAAGTGCAGTTCTTC	CASSQDLVGTRSGQVQFF
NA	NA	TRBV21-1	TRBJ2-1	TGTGCCAGCAGCCCACAGGGGTCGTCCTACAATGAGCAGTTCTTC	CASSPQGSSYNEQFF
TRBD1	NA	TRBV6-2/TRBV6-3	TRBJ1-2	TGTGCCAGCAGTTGGGGACAGGGGTATGGCTACACCTTC	CASSWGQGYGYTF
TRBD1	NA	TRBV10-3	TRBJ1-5	TGTGCCATCAGTGACTCGAGGGACAGACCTAATCAGCCCCAGCATTTT	CAISDSRDRPNQPQHF
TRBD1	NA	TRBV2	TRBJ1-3	TGTGCCAGCCTACCGGGACAGGGAAACACCATATATTTT	CASLPGQGNTIYF
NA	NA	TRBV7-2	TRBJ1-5	TGTGCCAGCAGCGATACAGGTCTCAATCAGCCCCAGCATTTT	CASSDTGLNQPQHF
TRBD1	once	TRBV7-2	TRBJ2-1	TGTGCCAGCAGCATTACCCAGGGGGCCTACAATGAGCAGTTCTTC	CASSITQGAYNEQFF
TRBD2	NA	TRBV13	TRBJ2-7	TGTGCCAGCAGCTCAGAGAGCGGGGCGGCGTACGAGCAGTACTTC	CASSSESGAAYEQYF
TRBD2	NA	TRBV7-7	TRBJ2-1	TGTGCCAGCAGCACAAGCGGGGGACCATACAATGAGCAGTTCTTC	CASSTSGGPYNEQFF